This TCR beta chain was captured by sequencing in a study of technical replicates of blood from a few donors (dated by TCRdb to about 2017). The receptor library was made with the immunoSEQ multiplex PCR assay. TCRdb re-hosts the immuneACCESS table, in-frame sequences only. Its copies lack some clones; in the studies checked, an unresolved V gene accounts for under half of them, and the cause for the rest is not known. This sample holds tens of thousands of clones; roughly 96% were observed only once. Around 0.22% of the sample is taken by the ten largest. A note on this clone: Its antigen remains unidentified. No much larger clone is present one base from it, and per-base qualities are unavailable.

Sequenced input: T cells isolated from PBMCs. The sequence derives from a human donor in good health.

The nucleotide sequence is TGTGCCAGCAGCTCTACAGTGAACACTGAAGCTTTCTTT. Translated, this is CASSSTVNTEAFF. The sequence joins TRBV7-7 to TRBJ1-1, with no confident D gene call. The V end loses 4 bases and the J end loses 0 bases, and a stretch of 6 bases separates them. Counted from cysteine to phenylalanine, this CDR3 has 13 amino acids. The retained sequence is limited to the CDR3, 39 bases, with the frame set at the first base. Reading the germline V gene (reference sequence) gives CDR1 SSHAT and CDR2 FNYEAQ.